Shown below are 21 T cell receptor beta chains from a single sample sequenced in a study of cytomegalovirus exposure and HLA in healthy donors. Data came from immunoSEQ multiplex PCR; TCRdb stores just in-frame clones and leaves some out. The table shows 150,000 to 200,000 clones, with around nine tenths occurring only once. Source material: PBMCs. These receptors were collected from a young man in good health and CMV-seropositive.

This chain connects TRBV19 to TRBJ2-7, with TRBD1 identical over 8 bases. The CDR3 extends over 15 amino acids. The V segment lost 4 bases and the J segment 1 base; nucleotides outside the gene matches: 6. CDR1 is LNHDA, CDR2 SQIVND, per germline (reference sequence). The CDR3 loop is CASSTDRVFSYEQYF. In DNA, the CDR3 is TGTGCCAGTAGTACGGACAGGGTTTTTTCCTACGAGCAGTACTTC.

The chain links TRBV11-2 to TRBJ2-7; D assignment may be TRBD1 or TRBD2 (5 bases each). This CDR3 has 14 residues. The V end was cut by 5 bases, the J end by 2 bases, with 13 bases between. Per the germline V gene, CDR1 is SGHAT and CDR2 is FQNNGV. This CDR3 reads CASSLRDGPYEQYF. The CDR3 nucleotides are TGTGCCAGCAGCCTCCGGGACGGCCCCTACGAGCAGTACTTC. Complete variable domain (other parts from reference TRBV11-2 and TRBJ2-7): EAGVAQSPRYKIIEKRQSVAFWCNPISGHATLYWYQQILGQGPKLLIQFQNNGVVDDSQLPKDRFSAERLKGVDSTLKIQPAKLEDSAVYLCASSLRDGPYEQYFGPGTRLTVT.

In this sample, this clone turned up once. The chain joins TRBV11-1 to TRBJ2-7; tentative D call: TRBD2 (7 bases). With 5 bases removed from V and 0 bases from J, the gap between germline ends came to 14 bases. The germline CDR1 and CDR2 sequences are SGHAT and FQDESV (reference sequence). This CDR3 has 15 amino acids. CDR3 in amino acids: CASSGGALNSYEQYF. DNA for the CDR3: TGTGCCAGCAGCGGGGGGGCTCTAAACTCCTACGAGCAGTACTTC.

The rearrangement joins TRBV25-1 to TRBJ1-4; tentatively, D is TRBD1 (6 bases). Trimming left V 1 base short and J 7 bases short, with 10 bases between. This CDR3 comprises 14 residues. Germline V CDR1 and CDR2: MGHDK, SYGVNS. CDR3 coding DNA: TGTGCCAGCAGTGAATTTGGAGGGGGTGAAAAACTGTTTTTT. It translates to CASSEFGGGEKLFF.

This chain joins TRBV10-1 and TRBJ2-2; weak D call: TRBD2 (6 bases). Germline values: CDR1 WNHNN, CDR2 SYGVQD (reference sequence). The CDR3 spans 12 residues. V lost 11 bases to trimming and J lost 6 bases, with 13 bases between them. CDR3 in amino acids: CAATTRAGELFF. The CDR3 bases are TGCGCCGCGACGACTAGGGCCGGGGAGCTGTTTTTT.

The V and J genes are TRBV9 and TRBJ2-1, with 10 bases that match TRBD2. The germline V gene encodes CDR1 SGDLS and CDR2 YYNGEE. The length of the CDR3 is 15 residues. The V and J ends lost 1 base and 8 bases, in that order; junction bases with no gene match: 6. CDR3 region: CASSVWLAGEDEQFF. The DNA for the CDR3 is TGTGCCAGCAGCGTATGGCTAGCGGGAGAAGATGAGCAGTTCTTC.

The J gene is TRBJ2-7, the V gene TRBV5-1; 13 bases align to TRBD2. Trimming at V came to 7 bases and at J to 5 bases, leaving 3 bases not matched to a gene. The CDR3 covers 13 residues. Germline loops: CDR1 SGHRS, CDR2 YFSETQ. CDR3 bases: TGCGCCAGCGGACTAGCGGGAGTCGACGAGCAGTACTTC. Its protein product is CASGLAGVDEQYF.

V usage is TRBV11-3 and J usage is TRBJ1-1; 7 bases match TRBD1. The CDR3 loop spans 14 amino acids. The germline V gene encodes CDR1 SGHNT and CDR2 YENEEA. V shed 8 bases and J 1 base; nucleotides not matched to a gene: 7. CDR3: CASLGTGENTEAFF. The CDR3 coding sequence is TGTGCCAGCTTGGGTACAGGGGAGAACACTGAAGCTTTCTTT.

This sequence joins TRBV13 and TRBJ2-3, with D hard to call. This CDR3 is built from 12 residues. From germline, CDR1 is PRHDT and CDR2 FYEKMQ (reference sequence). Trimming took off 2 bases at V and 7 bases at J, with 7 bases between the two ends. As DNA, the CDR3 is TGTGCCAGCAGCTTATCCCGTAATACGCAGTATTTT. This sequence encodes CASSLSRNTQYF.

V gene TRBV2 combines with J gene TRBJ2-1; D possibly matches TRBD1 or TRBD2 (5 bases each). The CDR3 loop spans 12 amino acids. Germline V CDR1 and CDR2: SNHLY, FYNNEI. V was clipped by 3 bases and J by 12 bases, with 12 bases between them. As DNA, the CDR3 is TGTGCCAGCAGTGAGCGGACTGGGGCGCAGTTCTTC. Protein sequence: CASSERTGAQFF.

The chain links TRBV30 to TRBJ1-1; D possibly corresponds to TRBD1 (5 bases). This CDR3 region has 15 residues. In germline, CDR1 is GTSNPN, CDR2 SVGIG (reference sequence). V dropped 2 bases and J dropped 2 bases, with 15 bases sitting between them. CDR3 DNA: TGTGCCTGGAGTACCAAGGACACCAGTAACACTGAAGCTTTCTTT. Translation gives CAWSTKDTSNTEAFF.

In this sample, this clone turned up once. The J gene is TRBJ2-2, the V gene TRBV2; D is possibly TRBD1 (5 bases). CDR1 is SNHLY and CDR2 is FYNNEI in the germline V gene. There are 16 residues in the CDR3. V was trimmed by 2 bases and J by 1 base, leaving 11 bases between them. This CDR3 is CASSELGQQNTGELFF. DNA of the CDR3: TGTGCCAGCAGTGAATTGGGGCAGCAGAACACCGGGGAGCTGTTTTTT.

This rearrangement joins TRBV7-7 to TRBJ1-2, with D unclear. The germline gives CDR1 SSHAT, CDR2 FNYEAQ (reference sequence). The CDR3 is made up of 12 amino acids. The V end lost 3 bases, the J end lost 7 bases, and 9 bases lay between the germline ends. This chain's CDR3 is CASSFGTGGYTF. The CDR3 DNA follows: TGTGCCAGCAGCTTCGGAACTGGTGGCTACACCTTC.

This chain connects TRBV28 to TRBJ1-3; TRBD1 aligns across 8 bases. CDR3 length: 16 residues. V trimming: 7 bases; J trimming: 0 bases; junction bases outside the gene matches: 8. Per the germline V gene, CDR1 is MDHEN and CDR2 is SYDVKM. The CDR3 loop is CASTETGESSGNTIYF. CDR3 sequence (DNA): TGTGCCAGCACTGAGACAGGGGAGAGCTCTGGAAACACCATATATTTT.

V and J are TRBV28 and TRBJ1-5, with D hard to call. Trimming removed 8 bases from V and 5 bases from J, with 10 bases in between. Germline assignment: CDR1 MDHEN and CDR2 SYDVKM. The CDR3 length is 12 residues. The CDR3 coding sequence is TGTGCCAGCGGGGATGGGGATCAGCCCCAGCATTTT. Its protein product is CASGDGDQPQHF.

This clone has a single count. The chain carries TRBV6-1 and TRBJ2-1; 7 nucleotides match TRBD1. With V trimmed by 2 bases and J by 4 bases, 11 bases remained unmatched. The CDR3 spans 17 residues. Germline lookup yields CDR1 MNHNS and CDR2 SASEGT. CDR3 sequence: CASSEQKGANLYNEQFF. The CDR3 nucleotides are TGTGCCAGCAGTGAACAAAAGGGGGCGAACCTGTACAATGAGCAGTTCTTC.

The V gene is TRBV7-6, the J gene TRBJ2-1; 9 positions agree with TRBD2. This CDR3 contains 15 residues. V shed 3 bases, J shed 4 bases, and the junction held 4 bases outside the gene matches. Germline lookup yields CDR1 SGHVS and CDR2 FNYEAQ. The CDR3 loop is CASSFAGGLYNEQFF. As DNA, the CDR3 is TGTGCCAGCAGCTTCGCGGGGGGGCTATACAATGAGCAGTTCTTC.

J is TRBJ2-7 and V is TRBV27; 7 nucleotides agree with TRBD2. CDR1 is MNHEY, CDR2 SMNVEV, per germline (reference sequence). This CDR3 contains 14 residues. V was clipped by 4 bases and J by 5 bases; unmatched bases: 8. CDR3 protein: CASSSSGAWNEQYF. The CDR3 DNA reads as TGTGCCAGCAGTTCTAGCGGCGCGTGGAACGAGCAGTACTTC.

The V gene is TRBV7-2, the J gene TRBJ2-7; D is unclear. Trimming left V 1 base short and J 2 bases short, with 9 bases between. Germline assignment: CDR1 SGHTA and CDR2 FQGNSA. The CDR3 length is 14 residues. The CDR3 coding sequence is TGTGCCAGCAGCTTAGTCTTCAGCCCCTACGAGCAGTACTTC. It translates to CASSLVFSPYEQYF.

The sample holds one count of this clone. Here the CDR3 reads CASSLVGQREPGYTF. CDR3 nucleotide sequence: TGTGCCAGCAGCTTGGTTGGACAAAGGGAGCCTGGCTACACCTTC. The chain recombines TRBV5-4 with TRBJ1-2, with D tentatively TRBD1 (5 bases). With 0 bases removed from V and 7 bases from J, the gap between germline ends came to 16 bases. The length of the CDR3 is 15 residues. In germline, CDR1 is SGHNT, CDR2 YYREEE (reference sequence).

In its sample, this clone was seen once. V gene TRBV30 combines with J gene TRBJ2-7, with D perhaps TRBD1 (5 bases). The V and J ends lost 3 bases and 3 bases respectively, with 15 bases between them. CDR3 length equals 14 residues. Per the germline V gene, CDR1 is GTSNPN and CDR2 is SVGIG (reference sequence). CDR3 protein: CAWRVTKGLYEQYF. DNA of the CDR3: TGTGCCTGGAGAGTAACAAAGGGGCTCTACGAGCAGTACTTC.